This T cell receptor (beta chain) was sequenced for a study of blood T cell repertoires in COVID-19. Study information: COVID-19 samples collected from the United States, Italy and Spain covered acute and convalescent phases. PBMCs, B-cell-depleted T cells, or T cells were the source of the cDNA or gDNA that made up the material.

CDR3 size: 19 residues. V shed 0 bases and J 3 bases; nucleotides not matched to a gene: 14. Germline values: CDR1 SGDLS, CDR2 YYNGEE. Followed longitudinally, the Seattle patients had been enrolled during active infection. As handled by the study authors: Reference gene primer amplification in the assay estimated nucleated cell counts. Repertoires were generated with immunoSEQ multiplex PCR, while TCRdb's copy carries only in-frame clones and drops some. V and J calls and clone size follow that table, whereas D and trimming were derived from the DNA. The sample carries some 270,000 clones, 80% to 85% recorded once.

Sequenced sample: peripheral blood. The rearrangement joins TRBV9 to TRBJ2-3; 9 nucleotides match TRBD2. The source of this sequence is a person aged 65 to 79 with COVID-19, enrolled during active disease. This chain's CDR3 is CASSVVGGGGAGLTDTQYF. The CDR3 region has the DNA TGTGCCAGCAGCGTAGTGGGAGGCGGGGGGGCCGGGTTGACAGATACGCAGTATTTT.